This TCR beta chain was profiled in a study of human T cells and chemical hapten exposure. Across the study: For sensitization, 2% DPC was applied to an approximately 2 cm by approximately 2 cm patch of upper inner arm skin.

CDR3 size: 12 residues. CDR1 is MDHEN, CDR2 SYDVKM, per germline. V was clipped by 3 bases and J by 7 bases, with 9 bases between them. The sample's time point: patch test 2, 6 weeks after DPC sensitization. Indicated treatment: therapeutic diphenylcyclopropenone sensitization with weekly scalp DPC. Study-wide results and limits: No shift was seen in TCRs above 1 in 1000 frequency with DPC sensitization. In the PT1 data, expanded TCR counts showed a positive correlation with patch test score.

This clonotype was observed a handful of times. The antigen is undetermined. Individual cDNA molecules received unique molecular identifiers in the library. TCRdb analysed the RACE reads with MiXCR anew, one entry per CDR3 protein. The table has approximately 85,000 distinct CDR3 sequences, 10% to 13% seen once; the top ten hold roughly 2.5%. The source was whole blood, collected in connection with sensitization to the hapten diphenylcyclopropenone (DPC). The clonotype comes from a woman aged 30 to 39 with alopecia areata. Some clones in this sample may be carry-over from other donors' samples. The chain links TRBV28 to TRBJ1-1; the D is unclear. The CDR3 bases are TGTGCCAGCAGTTTCCCCGGGCGTGAAGCTTTCTTT. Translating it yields CASSFPGREAFF. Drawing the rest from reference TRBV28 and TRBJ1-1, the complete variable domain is DVKVTQSSRYLVKRTGEKVFLECVQDMDHENMFWYRQDPGLGLRLIYFSYDVKMKEKGDIPEGYSVSREKKERFSLILESASTNQTSMYLCASSFPGREAFFGQGTRLTVV.